The entry that follows covers one T cell receptor beta chain sequence. This clonotype showed up many times. Its antigen is not yet known. Base qualities were left out, and no much larger clone turns up one base away. The entry originates in a study of T cells after yellow fever vaccination (dated by TCRdb to the late 2010s). A note on the overall study: The SMART-Seq v4 Ultra Low Input RNA kit was used to prepare libraries from fractions with low cell numbers. Bulk PBMC replicates and cell subsets were isolated from blood drawn at multiple timepoints before and after both primary and secondary immunization. Bulk TCR alpha and beta repertoires were sequenced longitudinally to track T-cell clones before and after primary and booster YFV17D yellow fever vaccination. Two healthy male donors, one aged 18 to 29 and one aged 30 to 40 years, were included in the cohort. Results and caveats for the whole study, not just this receptor: The secondary T-cell response was found to be weaker but faster than the primary response, with a peak reached on day 5 rather than on day 15. Because abundant contaminating clonotypes from the bulk population could be contained in FACS-sorted repertoires, computational filtering was required. Only two donors were included in the study, so the extent to which the findings can be generalized is limited. A small fraction of clonotypes showed up in both the CD4 and CD8 compartments, probably as a result of convergent recombination. Most clones expanded after primary vaccination were re-detected after the booster (around 96% of CD4 and 88% of CD8), suggesting broad memory maintenance.

The V and J ends are trimmed by 6 bases and 0 bases, leaving 18 bases between them. Per the germline V gene (reference sequence), MNHEY is the CDR1 and SMNVEV is the CDR2. The CDR3, from cysteine to phenylalanine, totals 18 residues. Kept here is only the CDR3 DNA, which spans 54 bases and is read in frame from base 1. Interpreted using the paper, the treatment or condition label stands for: live attenuated yellow fever vaccine strain. PBMCs were isolated from peripheral blood using a standard Ficoll-Paque protocol. Dynabeads CD4 and CD8 positive selection kits were used to isolate the CD4 and CD8 T-cell fractions. TriZol was used to extract RNA from bulk PBMCs, CD4 and CD8 fractions, and dextramer-positive and dextramer-negative fractions. TCR cDNA was synthesized by 5'RACE template switching, which introduced a universal primer site and unique molecular identifiers. Priming of cDNA synthesis was performed from both the TCR alpha and TCR beta constant segments. Libraries were amplified in two PCR steps, with sample barcodes and sequencing adapters added in the second step. Sequencing of libraries was done on Illumina HiSeq 2500 (2x100 bp) or NovaSeq (2x150 bp). In the paper's pipeline: Demultiplexing of reads and collapsing into UMI consensus sequences were performed with MIGEC, and V(D)J alignment was carried out with MiXCR. Using edgeR on replicate PBMC samples, clonotypes were called vaccine-responding if FDR was below 0.01 and the log2 fold change was above 5 up to day 15. Each bulk clonotype received a CD4 or CD8 identity based on whether the sequenced CD4 or CD8 repertoire contained that clonotype at higher abundance. TCRdb reprocessed the public reads (quality trimming at Q25 with fastp, clone calling with MiXCR) and kept in-frame beta chains. Duplicate CDR3 protein sequences are folded into a single record with the most common DNA and genes. What appears here as the V and J calls and clone size reflects TCRdb's work, not the paper's. The sample records around 140,000 distinct CDR3 sequences, about 8% of which are singletons. Roughly 0.71% of the sample belongs to the ten largest clones.

The V gene is TRBV27 and the J gene is TRBJ2-6; a tentative D call is TRBD1 (5 bases match). The sample in question was CD4+ T cells sorted from PBMCs, obtained 5 days after the yellow fever booster vaccination. The clonotype originates from a man aged 25 to 40 who received the YFV17D yellow fever vaccine. Read as DNA, the sequence is TGTGCCAGCAGGTCCCAAGGGGCGCCCAGCTCTGGGGCCAACGTCCTGACTTTC. Its product reads: CASRSQGAPSSGANVLTF.